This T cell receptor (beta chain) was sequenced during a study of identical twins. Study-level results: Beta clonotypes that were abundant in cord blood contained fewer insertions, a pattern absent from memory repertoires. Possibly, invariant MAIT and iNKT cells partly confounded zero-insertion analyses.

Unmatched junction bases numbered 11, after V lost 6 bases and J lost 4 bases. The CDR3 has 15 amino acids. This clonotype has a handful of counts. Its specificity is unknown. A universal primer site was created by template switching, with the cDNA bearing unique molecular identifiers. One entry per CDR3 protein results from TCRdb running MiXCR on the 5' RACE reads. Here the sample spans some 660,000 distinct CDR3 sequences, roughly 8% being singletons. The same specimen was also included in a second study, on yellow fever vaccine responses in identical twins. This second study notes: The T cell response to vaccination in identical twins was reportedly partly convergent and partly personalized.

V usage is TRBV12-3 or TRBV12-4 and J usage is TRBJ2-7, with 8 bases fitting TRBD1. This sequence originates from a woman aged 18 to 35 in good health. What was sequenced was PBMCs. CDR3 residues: CASRLETGAFYEQYF. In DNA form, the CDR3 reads TGTGCCAGCAGACTTGAGACAGGGGCTTTTTACGAGCAGTACTTC.